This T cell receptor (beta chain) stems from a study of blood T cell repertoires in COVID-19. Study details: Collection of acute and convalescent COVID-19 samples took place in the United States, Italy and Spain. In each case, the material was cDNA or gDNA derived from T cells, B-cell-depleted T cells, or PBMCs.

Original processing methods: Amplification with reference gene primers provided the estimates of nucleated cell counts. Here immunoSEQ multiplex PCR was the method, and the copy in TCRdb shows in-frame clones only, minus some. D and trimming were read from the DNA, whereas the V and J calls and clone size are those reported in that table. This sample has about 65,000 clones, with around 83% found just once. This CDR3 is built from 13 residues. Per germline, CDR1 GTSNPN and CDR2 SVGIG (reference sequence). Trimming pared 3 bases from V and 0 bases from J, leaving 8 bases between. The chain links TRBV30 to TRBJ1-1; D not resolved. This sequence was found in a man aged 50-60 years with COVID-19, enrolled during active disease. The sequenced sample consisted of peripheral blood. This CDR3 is CAWSPQVNTEAFF. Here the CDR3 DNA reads TGTGCCTGGAGCCCACAAGTGAACACTGAAGCTTTCTTT.